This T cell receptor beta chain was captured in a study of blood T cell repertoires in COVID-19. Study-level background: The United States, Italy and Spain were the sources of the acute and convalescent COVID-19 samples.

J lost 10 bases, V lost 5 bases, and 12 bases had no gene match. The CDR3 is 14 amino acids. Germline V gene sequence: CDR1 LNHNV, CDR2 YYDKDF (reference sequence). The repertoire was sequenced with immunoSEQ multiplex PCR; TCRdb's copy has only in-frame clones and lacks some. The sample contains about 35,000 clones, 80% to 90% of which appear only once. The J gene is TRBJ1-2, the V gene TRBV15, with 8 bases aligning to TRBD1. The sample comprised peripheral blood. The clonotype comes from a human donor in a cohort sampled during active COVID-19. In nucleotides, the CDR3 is TGTGCCACCAGCGAACTGAGACCAGGGGGCGACTACACCTTC. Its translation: CATSELRPGGDYTF.